Listed below are T cell receptor beta chains from one sample, sequenced in a study of shared clonotypes between healthy human individuals. Assay used: immunoSEQ multiplex PCR; TCRdb lists only in-frame clones, some missing. The profile shows some 2,000,000 clones, 90% to 96% of them singletons. The specimen sequenced was naive CD4+ T cells sorted from blood. The receptors stem from a man aged 18 to 35 in good health. Both conserved end residues are part of each CDR3. Each record gives: V gene, CDR3 protein.

TRBV7-9	CASSLSPFSYEQYF
TRBV11-2	CASSVGSLGTDTQYF
TRBV10-3	CAISEGLRELFF
TRBV6-1	CASGGSQETQYF
TRBV5-1	CASSSGGTANTEAFF
TRBV5-1	CASRVSGYSTDTQYF
TRBV25-1	CASRNLNEQFF
TRBV5-4	CASSVQGIRSPLHF
TRBV19	CASSAGQGLSSPLHF
TRBV5-1	CASSFGYDQPQHF
TRBV6-1	CASYLSGSSYNEQFF
TRBV2	CASSQTGTNGYTF
TRBV5-6	CASSFSNQGAYTEAFF
TRBV2	CASRSGTGAVEQYF
TRBV6-5	CASIPALNEKLFF
TRBV29-1	CSVVSYMNTEAFF
TRBV19	CASSGRDTEAFF
TRBV7-8	CASSSGQYQETQYF
TRBV4-1	CASSPKNGNTGELFF
TRBV11-2	CASSLGAANYGYTF
TRBV7-2	CASSLDSSDTQYF
TRBV29-1	CSVESLDRAVTEAFF
TRBV5-5	CASSSSGGFITEAFF
TRBV7-3	CASSSAPGSIETQYF
TRBV30	CACSTQSAGRGYEQYF
TRBV7-8	CASSLVTVYQPQHF
TRBV7-9	CASSLGQATGDTQYF
TRBV6-5	CASSYSTHGGQETQYF